One and the same sample provided the 20 T cell receptor beta chains below, sequenced in a study of OX40 agonist ivuxolimab in advanced cancers. Profiling relied on immunoSEQ multiplex PCR, and the TCRdb table lists in-frame clones only, not all of them. The sample lists 50,000 or so clones, roughly 91% occurring once. The material sequenced was CD4+ or CD8+ T cells sorted from blood, taken in a trial of the OX40 agonist ivuxolimab. These receptors all come from an adult with an advanced solid tumor such as melanoma, head and neck, liver or kidney cancer.

CDR3 region: CASSLTGGVDEKLFF. CDR3 in DNA: TGTGCCAGCTCACTGACAGGGGGCGTTGATGAAAAACTGTTTTTT. The chain joins TRBV18 to TRBJ1-4; TRBD1 aligns across 10 bases. The CDR3 covers 15 residues. J gave up 6 bases and V 4 bases, and 5 bases lay outside the gene matches. The germline V gene encodes CDR1 KGHSH and CDR2 LQKENI.

The rearrangement joins TRBV29-1 to TRBJ2-2; D unresolved. From germline, CDR1 is SQVTM and CDR2 ANQGSEA. Trimming left V 4 bases short and J 5 bases short, with 14 bases between. CDR3 length equals 14 residues. This chain's CDR3 is CSVGVTWDTGELFF. The CDR3 DNA sequence: TGCAGCGTTGGTGTGACTTGGGATACCGGGGAGCTGTTTTTT.

The chain has TRBV7-2 and TRBJ2-4; D remains ambiguous. CDR1 SGHTA and CDR2 FQGNSA come from the germline V gene. The CDR3 extends over 15 amino acids. Trimming removed 3 bases from V and 7 bases from J, with 16 bases in between. This CDR3 reads CASSLAYTQGNIQYF. The CDR3 DNA is TGTGCCAGCAGCTTGGCGTACACTCAAGGGAACATTCAGTACTTC.

Remarks on this clone: The same CDR3 is also encoded by other DNA sequences in this sample. The CDR3 protein is CASSFGNTEAFF. CDR3 nucleotides: TGTGCCAGCAGCTTCGGAAACACTGAAGCTTTCTTT. This sequence joins TRBV7-3 and TRBJ1-1, with D uncertain. The V end was cut by 3 bases, the J end by 2 bases, with 4 bases between. The CDR3 is made up of 12 amino acids. In germline, CDR1 is SGHTA, CDR2 FQGTGA.

The chain couples TRBV10-3 to TRBJ1-5; 10 bases match TRBD1. V dropped 2 bases and J dropped 0; count of bases not matched to a gene: 10. Germline V lookup: CDR1 ENHRY, CDR2 SYGVKD. The CDR3 is 19 residues long. The CDR3 nucleotides read TGTGCCATCAGTGAGGGGTCAGGGACAGGGGTTTTTAGCAATCAGCCCCAGCATTTT. Protein product: CAISEGSGTGVFSNQPQHF.

This chain joins TRBV6-5 and TRBJ1-2, with TRBD1 as a possible D gene (5 bases). Germline V gives CDR1 MNHEY, CDR2 SVGAGI. The ends were cut back, 5 bases at V and 5 bases at J, with 15 bases in the middle. The CDR3 covers 14 residues. The CDR3 coding sequence is TGTGCCAGCAGTGACACCGGGACGGATTATGGCTACACCTTC. As protein: CASSDTGTDYGYTF.

This clone was detected a few times. The V and J genes are TRBV19 and TRBJ1-5; possible D gene TRBD1, 5 bases. Germline V gene sequence: CDR1 LNHDA, CDR2 SQIVND (reference sequence). Trimming pared 9 bases from V and 2 bases from J, leaving 8 bases between. The CDR3 sequence is 12 residues long. The CDR3 DNA is TGTGCCAGCGGGGCGGGCAATCAGCCCCAGCATTTT. Amino acid sequence: CASGAGNQPQHF. The full variable domain, its missing parts supplied by reference TRBV19 and TRBJ1-5, is DGGITQSPKYLFRKEGQNVTLSCEQNLNHDAMYWYRQDPGQGLRLIYYSQIVNDFQKGDIAEGYSVSREKKESFPLTVTSAQKNPTAFYLCASGAGNQPQHFGDGTRLSIL.

The chain joins TRBV25-1 to TRBJ2-1; 8 nucleotides agree with TRBD2. Per germline, CDR1 MGHDK and CDR2 SYGVNS. V shed 5 bases, J shed 6 bases, and the junction held 6 bases outside the gene matches. The CDR3 sequence is 14 residues long. Here the CDR3 DNA reads TGTGCCAGCAGTCATCCGGGGGGGGGCAATGAGCAGTTCTTC. Its translation: CASSHPGGGNEQFF. Filled out from reference TRBV25-1 and TRBJ2-1, the complete variable domain reads EADIYQTPRYLVIGTGKKITLECSQTMGHDKMYWYQQDPGMELHLIHYSYGVNSTEKGDLSSESTVSRIRTEHFPLTLESARPSHTSQYLCASSHPGGGNEQFFGPGTRLTVL.

This chain joins TRBV6-4 and TRBJ2-1; 8 nucleotides match TRBD2. Germline CDR1 reads MRHNA; CDR2 reads SNTAGT. V was clipped by 1 base and J by 3 bases; unmatched bases: 14. The CDR3 is made up of 19 amino acids. The CDR3 DNA sequence: TGTGCCAGCAGTGACTGGGATAAGGAGAGGACTAGCATCTACAATGAGCAGTTCTTC. Protein product: CASSDWDKERTSIYNEQFF.

This chain's CDR3 is CSVDGQNSYNEQFF. CDR3 bases: TGCAGCGTTGATGGTCAAAACTCCTACAATGAGCAGTTCTTC. V usage is TRBV29-1 and J usage is TRBJ2-1, with D unclear. Germline V lookup: CDR1 SQVTM, CDR2 ANQGSEA. Trimming cost V 3 bases and J 0 bases, with 9 bases left between them. CDR3 length equals 14 residues.

This rearrangement joins TRBV7-9 to TRBJ2-7; D is unresolved. Trimming stripped 1 base from V and 2 bases from J, with 6 bases between. Germline CDR1 reads SEHNR; CDR2 reads FQNEAQ (reference sequence). The CDR3 contains 13 residues. The CDR3: CASSLGVAYEQYF. CDR3 sequence (DNA): TGTGCCAGCAGCTTAGGCGTTGCCTACGAGCAGTACTTC.

The gene calls are TRBV29-1 and TRBJ2-3, with D possibly matching TRBD2 (6 bases). Germline CDR1 SQVTM, CDR2 ANQGSEA. The CDR3 loop spans 12 amino acids. The germline V and J ends were trimmed by 6 bases and 2 bases, with 9 bases remaining between them. This chain's CDR3 is CSVWGDTDTQYF. DNA for the CDR3: TGCAGCGTGTGGGGGGACACAGATACGCAGTATTTT.

This clone came up once. The genes are TRBV7-6 and TRBJ2-7, with D tentatively TRBD1 (6 bases). The CDR3 is 14 amino acids. The V end lost 2 bases, the J end lost 2 bases, and 10 bases lay between the germline ends. From germline, CDR1 is SGHVS and CDR2 FNYEAQ. CDR3 loop: CASSLLQGTYEQYF. CDR3 sequence (DNA): TGTGCCAGCAGCTTACTACAGGGTACCTACGAGCAGTACTTC.

The rearrangement links TRBV19 to TRBJ1-1; no clear D. Germline CDR1 and CDR2: LNHDA and SQIVND (reference sequence). The CDR3 totals 13 residues. Deletions cut 2 bases from V and 1 base from J, with 5 bases between. CDR3 residues: CASSIRANTEAFF. The CDR3 nucleotides read TGTGCCAGTAGTATAAGAGCGAACACTGAAGCTTTCTTT.

This clone was found once. The V call is TRBV11-2, the J call TRBJ2-5; 10 nucleotides match TRBD1. CDR1 SGHAT and CDR2 FQNNGV come from the germline V gene. The CDR3 sequence is 16 residues long. With V trimmed by 1 base and J by 0 bases, 2 bases remained unmatched. The CDR3 DNA follows: TGTGCCAGCAGCTTAGCGGGACAGGGGTACCAAGAGACCCAGTACTTC. Protein: CASSLAGQGYQETQYF.

This chain joins TRBV5-1 and TRBJ1-2, with unresolved D. CDR3 length: 12 residues. V gave up 0 bases and J gave up 4 bases, with 4 bases separating them. Germline CDR1 reads SGHRS; CDR2 reads YFSETQ. CDR3: CASSLGPYGYTF. CDR3 sequence (DNA): TGCGCCAGCAGCTTGGGGCCCTATGGCTACACCTTC.

CDR3 nucleotide sequence: TGCGCCAGCAGCCAAGACGTCGGCGGGGGTAACAATGAGCAGTTCTTC. It codes for CASSQDVGGGNNEQFF. The chain has TRBV4-1 and TRBJ2-1; 7 positions agree with TRBD2. The CDR3 is made up of 16 amino acids. Germline V gene sequence: CDR1 MGHRA, CDR2 YSYEKL. V was clipped by 0 bases and J by 5 bases; unmatched bases: 7.

There are a few counts of this clone. The chain joins TRBV6-1 to TRBJ2-7, with 7 bases fitting TRBD1. CDR1 is MNHNS and CDR2 is SASEGT in the germline V gene. This CDR3 spans 15 amino acids. V trimming: 0 bases; J trimming: 3 bases; junction bases outside the gene matches: 5. DNA for the CDR3: TGTGCCAGCAGTGAAGCCCACCCAGGGGGCTACGAGCAGTACTTC. It yields the protein CASSEAHPGGYEQYF.

This chain links TRBV27 with TRBJ2-7; a possible D gene is TRBD2 (6 bases). The V end was cut by 2 bases, the J end by 5 bases, with 19 bases between. Germline V CDR1 and CDR2: MNHEY, SMNVEV (reference sequence). There are 16 residues in the CDR3. CDR3 DNA: TGTGCCAGCAGTTTAATGGGGACTCCTGGTTGGAACGAGCAGTACTTC. It encodes CASSLMGTPGWNEQYF.

This clone showed up just once. The CDR3 DNA sequence: TGTGCCAGCAGCCGTCTAGGGACTAGCGGGTTTAATGAGCAGTTCTTC. It translates to CASSRLGTSGFNEQFF. V and J are TRBV7-9 and TRBJ2-1; 12 bases fit TRBD2. Looked up from germline, CDR1 is SEHNR and CDR2 is FQNEAQ (reference sequence). The CDR3 length is 16 residues. Trimming cost V 5 bases and J 7 bases; bases outside gene matches: 9.